Each of the 20 T cell receptor beta chains below was sequenced from the same sample in a study of T cells in Graves' hyperthyroidism and ophthalmopathy. TCR beta CDR3 sequences were amplified from RNA transcripts. Researchers ran a first-round RT-PCR on the TCR CDR3 using the HTBI primer set. TCRdb re-called the multiplex PCR reads through MiXCR, storing one row per CDR3 protein. Of about 600,000 distinct CDR3 sequences in the sample, around 15% were seen once. The sample consisted of blood. The receptors come from a woman in her fifties or sixties with Graves' ophthalmopathy.

CDR3 sequence: CASSPELEDMLGNQPQHF. CDR3 in DNA: TGTGCCAGCAGCCCCGAGCTGGAGGATATGTTGGGCAATCAGCCCCAGCATTTT. The V and J genes are TRBV5-6 and TRBJ1-5, with D unresolved. The CDR3 runs to 18 residues. The V gene lost 4 bases and the J gene lost 2 bases, with 22 bases spanning the gap. The germline V gene has CDR1 SGHDT and CDR2 YYEEEE.

The rearrangement joins TRBV6-5 to TRBJ2-3; D is perhaps TRBD1 (5 bases). The CDR3 has 16 residues. V was pared by 1 base and J by 0 bases, with 11 bases between. Per the germline V gene, CDR1 is MNHEY and CDR2 is SVGAGI. CDR3 DNA: TGTGCCAGCAGTTACTTGGGGCGGAGTAGCACAGATACGCAGTATTTT. It yields the protein CASSYLGRSSTDTQYF.

In this sample, this clonotype turned up a few times. The V gene is TRBV6-1, the J gene TRBJ2-5; D ambiguous. Trimming removed 6 bases at V and 0 bases at J, with 5 bases between. Germline CDR1 and CDR2: MNHNS and SASEGT. This CDR3 comprises 12 residues. The CDR3 reads CASREHQETQYF. The CDR3 coding sequence is TGTGCCAGCAGAGAACACCAAGAGACCCAGTACTTC.

This clonotype has at least ten counts. The chain combines TRBV12-3 or TRBV12-4 with TRBJ1-2; D is possibly TRBD1 (5 bases). Trimming pared 1 base from V and 4 bases from J, leaving 16 bases between. CDR3 length: 16 residues. DNA for the CDR3: TGTGCCAGCAGTTTAGGCACTGGGGGGGGTGGCTATGGCTACACCTTC. Protein sequence: CASSLGTGGGGYGYTF.

This clonotype was seen ten or more times. The rearrangement links TRBV18 to TRBJ2-5; the D gene is possibly TRBD2 (5 bases). Trimming shortened V by 1 base and J by 1 base, and 10 bases separated the two germline ends. The CDR3 is 15 residues long. Germline-derived CDR1 and CDR2 are KGHSH and LQKENI. The CDR3, as DNA: TGTGCCAGCTCACCACAATCCGGACTCCAAGAGACCCAGTACTTC. Residues: CASSPQSGLQETQYF.

The table lists this clonotype with many counts. This chain links TRBV6-1 with TRBJ2-7, with 14 nucleotides matching TRBD2. The V gene's germline CDR1 is MNHNS and CDR2 SASEGT. Trimming took 4 bases from V and 3 from J; bases not matched to a gene: 5. The CDR3 spans 16 residues. The CDR3 sequence: CASSGGLAGAGYEQYF. DNA of the CDR3: TGTGCCAGCAGTGGGGGACTAGCGGGAGCGGGCTACGAGCAGTACTTC.

This clonotype was recorded many times. V gene TRBV7-8 combines with J gene TRBJ2-7, with 9 positions matching TRBD2. There are 14 residues in the CDR3. Germline lookup yields CDR1 SGHVS and CDR2 FQNEAQ. The ends lost 7 bases at V and 0 bases at J; junction bases unmatched: 4. The CDR3 DNA is TGTGCCAGCAAACTTAGCGGGAGCTCCTACGAGCAGTACTTC. Translation: CASKLSGSSYEQYF.

This clonotype has at least ten counts. This rearrangement joins TRBV19 to TRBJ2-1; D might be TRBD1 (6 bases). The CDR3 runs to 15 residues. Germline V gene data show CDR1 as LNHDA and CDR2 as SQIVND (reference sequence). With 0 bases removed from V and 3 bases from J, the gap between germline ends came to 9 bases. The CDR3 DNA sequence: TGTGCCAGTAGTATAGAAACAGGGATCTACAATGAGCAGTTCTTC. Translated: CASSIETGIYNEQFF.

This clonotype was seen more than once but under ten times. The V gene is TRBV7-2, the J gene TRBJ2-7; 7 nucleotides agree with TRBD2. CDR3 size: 18 residues. The V gene's germline CDR1 is SGHTA and CDR2 FQGNSA. J was trimmed by 5 bases and V by 2 bases; bases with no gene match: 18. CDR3 region: CASSLWGVRESALDEQYF. The CDR3 region has the DNA TGTGCCAGCAGCTTATGGGGAGTGCGGGAGAGCGCTCTTGACGAGCAGTACTTC.

This clonotype was observed many times. The V gene is TRBV20-1, the J gene TRBJ2-1, with D possibly matching TRBD2 (6 bases). V lost 5 bases to trimming and J lost 4 bases, with 12 bases between them. The CDR3 loop spans 13 amino acids. Germline V gene lookup returns CDR1 DFQATT and CDR2 SNEGSKA (reference sequence). The CDR3 DNA is TGCAGTGCTCCGCGGGGAGGTTACAATGAGCAGTTCTTC. Its protein is CSAPRGGYNEQFF.

This clonotype was seen only once. The chain links TRBV7-6 to TRBJ2-1; 7 bases align to TRBD2. The CDR3 has 13 amino acids. Germline V gives CDR1 SGHVS, CDR2 FNYEAQ. The V and J ends lost 3 bases and 15 bases, in that order; junction bases with no gene match: 11. The CDR3 reads CASSLGEGLSGFF. In DNA, the CDR3 is TGTGCCAGCAGCTTGGGGGAGGGGCTCTCTGGGTTCTTC.

The CDR3 DNA reads TGTGCCAGCAGCCTCATTCACAAAAGACAGACGCTCAACTATGGCTACACCTTC. Translation: CASSLIHKRQTLNYGYTF. The chain combines TRBV7-2 with TRBJ1-2; D might be TRBD1 (5 bases). Trimming shortened V by 5 bases and J by 2 bases, and 24 bases separated the two germline ends. From germline, CDR1 is SGHTA and CDR2 FQGNSA. The CDR3 contains 18 residues.

The rearrangement uses TRBV20-1 and TRBJ2-7, with D hard to call. Germline CDR1 DFQATT, CDR2 SNEGSKA (reference sequence). Deletions cut 3 bases from V and 1 base from J, with 19 bases between. The CDR3 consists of 16 residues. This chain's CDR3 is CSARITLGGRSYEQYF. CDR3 nucleotide sequence: TGCAGTGCTAGGATTACTCTGGGCGGTCGATCCTACGAGCAGTACTTC.

This clonotype showed up many times. The CDR3 region is CASSSKGGYTEAFF. The CDR3 coding sequence is TGTGCCAGCAGTTCCAAGGGGGGGTACACTGAAGCTTTCTTT. The genes are TRBV6-1 and TRBJ1-1; D is perhaps TRBD1 (6 bases). Germline CDR1 is MNHNS and CDR2 is SASEGT. The CDR3 length is 14 residues. V was pared by 5 bases and J by 3 bases, with 13 bases between.

The sample holds many counts of this clonotype. The genes are TRBV7-2 and TRBJ2-4; TRBD2 matches at 11 bases. Trimming removed 1 base from V and 8 bases from J; junction bases left unmatched: 4. The V gene's germline CDR1 is SGHTA and CDR2 FQGNSA. The CDR3 sequence is 15 residues long. The DNA of the CDR3 is TGTGCCAGCAGCTTAGGCACTAGCGGGAGTTACATTCAGTACTTC. This encodes CASSLGTSGSYIQYF.

A note on this clonotype: It may be a read error: a sequence one base away is much more abundant. This chain links TRBV11-3 with TRBJ2-1; 12 bases fit TRBD1. Germline CDR1 is SGHNT and CDR2 is YENEEA. This CDR3 is 16 amino acids long. Germline trimming cut 0 bases from V and 7 bases from J; bases unmatched to any gene: 4. CDR3 region: CASSLEGGQGANEQFF. CDR3 coding DNA: TGTGCCAGCAGCTTAGAGGGGGGACAGGGGGCGAATGAGCAGTTCTTC.

The table lists this clonotype with many counts. The chain is built from TRBV2 and TRBJ1-1; 8 bases line up with TRBD1. Germline CDR1 reads SNHLY; CDR2 reads FYNNEI. V dropped 7 bases and J dropped 1; count of bases not matched to a gene: 5. CDR3 length: 14 amino acids. CDR3 sequence (DNA): TGTGCCAGCAAGAGACAGGGGACGAACACTGAAGCTTTCTTT. Encoded protein: CASKRQGTNTEAFF.

The genes are TRBV20-1 and TRBJ2-3; no clear D. The ends were cut back, 3 bases at V and 0 bases at J, with 10 bases in the middle. The CDR3 length is 14 residues. The germline gives CDR1 DFQATT, CDR2 SNEGSKA (reference sequence). The DNA for the CDR3 is TGCAGTGCTAGGGAAAACCCAAGCACAGATACGCAGTATTTT. Encoded protein: CSARENPSTDTQYF.

J is TRBJ2-5 and V is TRBV7-9; D is uncertain. Germline V gives CDR1 SEHNR, CDR2 FQNEAQ (reference sequence). This CDR3 is 14 amino acids long. The V gene lost 1 base and the J gene lost 2 bases, with 8 bases spanning the gap. The chain's CDR3 is CASSLGALQETQYF. As DNA, the CDR3 is TGTGCCAGCAGCTTAGGAGCCTTACAAGAGACCCAGTACTTC.

A word on this clonotype: Being one base from a much bigger clone, this may be a read error. The V gene is TRBV7-9, the J gene TRBJ2-2, with 14 bases identical to TRBD2. Germline V gene data show CDR1 as SEHNR and CDR2 as FQNEAQ (reference sequence). Trimming removed 4 bases from V and 9 bases from J; junction bases left unmatched: 4. CDR3 size: 15 residues. The CDR3 region is CASSSTSGRARELFF. The DNA for the CDR3 is TGTGCCAGCAGCTCGACTAGCGGGAGGGCCCGGGAGCTGTTTTTT.